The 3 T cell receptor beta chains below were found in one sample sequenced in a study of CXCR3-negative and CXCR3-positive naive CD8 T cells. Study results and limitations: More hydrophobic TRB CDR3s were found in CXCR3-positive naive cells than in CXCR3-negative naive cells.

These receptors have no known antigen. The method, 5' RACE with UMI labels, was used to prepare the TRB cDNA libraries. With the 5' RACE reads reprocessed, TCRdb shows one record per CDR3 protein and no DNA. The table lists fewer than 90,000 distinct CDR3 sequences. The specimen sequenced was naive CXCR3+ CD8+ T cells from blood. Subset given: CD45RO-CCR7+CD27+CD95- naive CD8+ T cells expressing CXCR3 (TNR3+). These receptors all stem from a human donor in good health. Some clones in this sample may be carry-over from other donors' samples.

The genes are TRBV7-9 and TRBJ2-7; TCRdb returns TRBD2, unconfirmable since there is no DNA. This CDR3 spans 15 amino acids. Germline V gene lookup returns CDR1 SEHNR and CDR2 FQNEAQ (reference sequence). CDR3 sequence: CASSPYVGGTYEQYF.

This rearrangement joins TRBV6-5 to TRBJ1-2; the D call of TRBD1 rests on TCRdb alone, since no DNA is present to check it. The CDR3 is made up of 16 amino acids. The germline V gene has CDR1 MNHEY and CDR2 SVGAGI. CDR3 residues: CASSYGETGSIDGYTF.

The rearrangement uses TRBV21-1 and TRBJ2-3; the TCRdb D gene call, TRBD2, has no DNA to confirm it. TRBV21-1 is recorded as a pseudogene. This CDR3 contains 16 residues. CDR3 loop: CASSRRTETLFNTQYF.